The T cell receptor beta chain described here comes from a study of blood T cell repertoires in COVID-19. On the study more broadly: The United States, Italy and Spain supplied acute and convalescent COVID-19 samples. From T cells, B-cell-depleted T cells, or PBMCs came the material, which was cDNA or gDNA.

With V trimmed by 5 bases and J by 5 bases, 10 bases remained unmatched. In germline, CDR1 is SGHTA, CDR2 FQGNSA. CDR3 length: 15 residues. Under the authors' procedure: Estimated nucleated cell counts came from reference gene primer amplification. Clones were sequenced by immunoSEQ multiplex PCR, and TCRdb holds only the in-frame ones, with some missing. V and J calls and clone size are given by that table; D and trimming were obtained from the DNA. This table holds 95,000 to 110,000 clones, 75% to 85% found once. The origin of this receptor is a man in his 60s with acute or convalescent COVID-19. This chain links TRBV7-2 with TRBJ2-5; 8 nucleotides agree with TRBD2. The sequencing sample was made of peripheral blood. The CDR3 region has the DNA TGTGCCAGCAGCCCCACTTGGCTAGCGGGCGAGACCCAGTACTTC. Translating it yields CASSPTWLAGETQYF.